Listed here are 10 T cell receptor beta chains from one sample, sequenced in a study of T cell responses to AZD1222 COVID-19 vaccine. Sequencing used immunoSEQ multiplex PCR; TCRdb keeps in-frame clones, though not all of them. Of 150,000 to 200,000 clones detected, just under 90% appear once; the ten largest clones hold 3.5% to 5.5%. Sequencing was performed on peripheral blood, taken 28 days after the second dose of the MenACWY control vaccine. Every receptor here comes from an adult who received the MenACWY meningococcal vaccine as a control.

The chain links TRBV10-3 to TRBJ1-1; D unclear. Germline V gene data show CDR1 as ENHRY and CDR2 as SYGVKD. CDR3 size: 15 residues. Trimming left V 2 bases short and J 3 bases short, with 13 bases between. This CDR3 reads CAISEARVSDTEAFF. The CDR3 DNA reads TGTGCCATCAGTGAGGCGAGGGTATCTGACACTGAAGCTTTCTTT.

The chain recombines TRBV6-5 with TRBJ1-2; D not certain. CDR1 is MNHEY and CDR2 is SVGAGI in the germline V gene. V lost 0 bases to trimming and J lost 3 bases, with 8 bases between them. This CDR3 is 14 amino acids long. The CDR3 is CASSYSWQDYGYTF. The CDR3 nucleotides read TGTGCCAGCAGTTACTCATGGCAGGACTATGGCTACACCTTC.

This clone was recorded once. The rearrangement uses TRBV9 and TRBJ2-3; D call uncertain. CDR3 size: 16 residues. Germline lookup yields CDR1 SGDLS and CDR2 YYNGEE. Trimming shortened V by 0 bases and J by 4 bases, and 15 bases separated the two germline ends. The CDR3 sequence is CASSVDPAGIPDTQYF. The CDR3 DNA is TGTGCCAGCAGCGTAGACCCAGCAGGTATACCAGATACGCAGTATTTT.

The chain is built from TRBV28 and TRBJ1-2; 9 positions match TRBD1. The CDR3 sequence is 17 residues long. Germline assignment: CDR1 MDHEN and CDR2 SYDVKM. V lost 4 bases to trimming and J lost 3 bases; unmatched junction nucleotides: 12. CDR3 amino acids: CASSSPDRGYKDYGYTF. Here the CDR3 DNA reads TGTGCCAGCAGTTCACCTGACAGGGGGTACAAGGACTATGGCTACACCTTC.

This clone came up once. CDR3 DNA: TGCGCCAGCAGGGATGACAGGGTAGGAGGTTCACCCCTCCACTTT. Its protein is CASRDDRVGGSPLHF. The chain recombines TRBV5-1 with TRBJ1-6, with 7 bases identical to TRBD1. The CDR3 is 15 amino acids. The germline V gene encodes CDR1 SGHRS and CDR2 YFSETQ. The ends lost 5 bases at V and 9 bases at J; junction bases unmatched: 11.

The V gene is TRBV19, the J gene TRBJ2-7, with TRBD1 matching 10 bases. The junction had 1 base not matched to a gene; V was cut back by 5 bases and J by 0 bases. Germline-derived CDR1 and CDR2 are LNHDA and SQIVND (reference sequence). The CDR3 has 14 residues. The CDR3 here is CASSGTGDSYEQYF. Written as DNA, the CDR3 is TGTGCCAGTAGTGGGACAGGGGACTCCTACGAGCAGTACTTC.

This chain joins TRBV4-3 and TRBJ2-3; tentative D call: TRBD2 (6 bases). The CDR3 loop spans 14 amino acids. Germline CDR1 is LGHNA and CDR2 is YSLEER. Trimming removed 0 bases at V and 5 bases at J, with 9 bases between. The CDR3 DNA is TGCGCCAGCAGCCAAGAAGCTAGCGTAGATACGCAGTATTTT. Protein sequence: CASSQEASVDTQYF.

The V call is TRBV28, the J call TRBJ1-1, with D tentatively TRBD1 (6 bases). The CDR3 extends over 12 amino acids. Germline values: CDR1 MDHEN, CDR2 SYDVKM. The V end was cut by 6 bases, the J end by 8 bases, with 13 bases between. CDR3 sequence (DNA): TGTGCCAGCAGAAATGTGGACAGAGAAGCTTTCTTT. This sequence encodes CASRNVDREAFF.

The J gene is TRBJ2-7, the V gene TRBV11-2; D may be TRBD2 (5 bases). Trimming cost V 2 bases and J 6 bases, with 14 bases left between them. Germline V gene sequence: CDR1 SGHAT, CDR2 FQNNGV. The CDR3 runs 14 residues. CDR3 nucleotide sequence: TGTGCCAGCAGCTTATCCGGGTCCGGAGGCGAGCAGTACTTC. This encodes CASSLSGSGGEQYF.

The genes are TRBV30 and TRBJ2-5, with 10 nucleotides matching TRBD2. Trimming at V came to 0 bases and at J to 2 bases, leaving 3 bases not matched to a gene. CDR1 is GTSNPN, CDR2 SVGIG, per germline (reference sequence). The CDR3 sequence is 15 residues long. The CDR3 nucleotides read TGTGCCTGGAGTGTAGGTAGCGGGAGGCAAGAGACCCAGTACTTC. Translated: CAWSVGSGRQETQYF.